This T cell receptor (beta chain) comes out of a study of metastatic and nonmetastatic thyroid tumors (dated by TCRdb to about 2020). At the level of the whole study: The researchers compared repertoires between peripheral blood samples and tumor or nodule tissue samples from patients with malignant or benign thyroid disease.

The paper's findings and limits, for the study overall: In both blood and tumor samples, TCR beta diversity was reported to be significantly higher in malignant tumors than in benign nodules.

After removal of 1 base from V and 6 bases from J, the junction retains 6 bases not matched to a gene. From the cysteine through the phenylalanine, the CDR3 covers 15 amino acids. The kept DNA is CDR3 alone, 45 bases in frame from the first base. No treatment had been received by any patient before thyroid surgery. Patient clinical samples collected from about 2011 to 2018 were retrospectively analysed using T-cell receptor beta sequencing. The method behind the library was PCR. Sequencing was carried out with an Illumina HiSeq 4000. High-throughput sequencing was used to profile the TCR beta-chain CDR3 region of each patient. Processing in the source paper ran as follows. Drawing on CDR3 differences between clinicopathological groups, the researchers built a classifier meant to tell apart patients with distant-metastatic papillary thyroid cancer. Repertoire diversity was assessed with the Shannon index, and tumor-blood repertoire similarity with the Morisita-Horn index. TCRdb reworked the public reads: Q25 trimming with fastp, MiXCR clone assembly, productive beta chains retained. The V and J calls and clone size come from TCRdb's table, not from the authors' own analysis. In this sample the table shows roughly 13,000 clones, about 29% of which occur a single time. The biggest ten clones account for roughly 3.8% of the sample.

A few counts support this clone. The antigen it binds to is not known. Per-base quality was not reported, and no clone a single base away is much larger than it. The clonotype was recovered from a female donor with papillary thyroid cancer or a benign thyroid nodule (not recorded which). Some clones in this sample may be carry-over from other donors' samples. Sequencing was performed on blood. The chain is made from TRBV12-3 or TRBV12-4 and TRBJ2-7; 10 nucleotides in the junction match TRBD2. CDR3 reads: CASSLEVAGGFEQYF. At the DNA level, the sequence is TGTGCCAGCAGTTTAGAAGTAGCGGGAGGTTTCGAGCAGTACTTC.